Sequencing of this T cell receptor beta chain was carried out in a study of blood T cell repertoires in COVID-19. Study background: T cells, B-cell-depleted T cells, or PBMCs provided the cDNA or gDNA that served as material.

Method: immunoSEQ multiplex PCR; TCRdb's copy keeps in-frame clones and lacks some. There are around 140,000 clones in the sample; around 90% occur only once, and over 0.75% lies in the top ten. The germline gives CDR1 SGHKS, CDR2 YYEKEE (reference sequence). The CDR3 runs 16 residues. V shed 2 bases and J 13 bases; nucleotides not matched to a gene: 13. This chain uses TRBV5-5 with TRBJ1-6, with 9 bases lining up with TRBD1. This clonotype originated in a woman between 50 and 59 years old with acute or convalescent COVID-19. The sample comprised peripheral blood. CDR3: CASSLQLGTGSQPLHF. The CDR3 DNA is TGTGCCAGCAGCTTACAACTAGGGACAGGGTCTCAGCCCCTCCACTTT.